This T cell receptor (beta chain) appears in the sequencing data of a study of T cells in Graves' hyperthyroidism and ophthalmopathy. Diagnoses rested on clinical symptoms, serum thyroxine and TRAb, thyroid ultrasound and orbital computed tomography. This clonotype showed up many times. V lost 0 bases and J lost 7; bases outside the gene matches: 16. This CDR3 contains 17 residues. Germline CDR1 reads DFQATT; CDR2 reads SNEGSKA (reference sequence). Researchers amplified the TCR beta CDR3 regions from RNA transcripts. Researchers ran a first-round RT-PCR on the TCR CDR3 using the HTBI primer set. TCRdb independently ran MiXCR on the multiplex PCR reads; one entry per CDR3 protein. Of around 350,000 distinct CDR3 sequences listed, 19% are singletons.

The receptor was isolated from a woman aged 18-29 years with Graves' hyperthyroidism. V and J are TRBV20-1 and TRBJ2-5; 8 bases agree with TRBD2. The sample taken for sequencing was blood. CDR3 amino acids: CSARENRGGPGYGTQYF. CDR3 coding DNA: TGCAGTGCTAGAGAGAATCGGGGGGGGCCCGGTTACGGGACCCAGTACTTC.